This TCR beta chain was identified in a study of T cell repertoires in cytomegalovirus infection. Study-level information: Carrying CMV and the relevant HLA type showed in public TCR beta signatures.

TCRdb redid the calling of the reads with MiXCR, one entry per CDR3 protein. Here the sample spans about 530,000 distinct CDR3 sequences, less than 30% being singletons. Details on this clonotype: Its target is not known.

This CDR3 comprises 12 residues. Germline CDR1 DFQATT, CDR2 SNEGSKA (reference sequence). V was pared by 7 bases and J by 6 bases, with 7 bases of the junction left unmatched. Study-level results: Dominating the ex vivo response were HLA-C-restricted CMV-specific TCR beta clonotypes. Adding up the frequency of public TCR beta families identified people who carried CMV plus the relevant HLA.

This clonotype was obtained from a human donor in good health (CMV status not recorded). Some clones in this sample may be carry-over from other donors' samples. The chain links TRBV20-1 to TRBJ2-7; 9 bases map to TRBD2. Source material: PBMCs. CDR3 nucleotide sequence: TGCAGTGAACCGGGACTAGCAGGCGAGCAGTACTTC. Amino acid sequence: CSEPGLAGEQYF.